This TCR beta chain was profiled in a study of shared clonotypes between healthy human individuals. The CDR3 contains 16 residues. The J segment lost 1 base and the V segment lost 2 bases, leaving 5 bases of the junction unmatched. The V gene's germline CDR1 is MRHNA and CDR2 SNTAGT. For each subset, genomic DNA was distributed in equal portions over several immunoSEQ plates. Libraries were prepared by immunoSEQ multiplex PCR; TCRdb keeps only in-frame clonotypes and omits some of them. There are under 2,000,000 clones in the sample; about 95% occur only once, and more than 0.9% lies in the top ten. Naivety among CD8 cells was defined by CD45RO negativity and positive CCR7 selection, thereby excluding terminally differentiated effector memory CD45RA+ cells.

The clonotype comes from a man between 18 and 29 years old in good health. V and J are TRBV6-4 and TRBJ1-1; TRBD1 aligns across 9 bases. The sequenced material came from naive CD8+ T cells sorted from blood. The CDR3 bases are TGTGCCAGCAGTGACCCTCGGACAGGGGAGAACACTGAAGCTTTCTTT. It is translated as CASSDPRTGENTEAFF.